This TCR beta chain was recorded in a study of blood T cell repertoires in COVID-19. Across the whole study: The origin of the acute and convalescent COVID-19 samples was the United States, Italy and Spain. The analysed material was cDNA or gDNA that came from T cells, B-cell-depleted T cells, or PBMCs.

In the original processing: Reference gene primer amplification yielded estimated nucleated cell counts. This table comes from immunoSEQ multiplex PCR, and its TCRdb copy is limited to in-frame clones, with some not included. V, J and clone size are those of that table, while D and trimming were read from the DNA. The sample records around 26,000 clones, 80% to 95% being singletons. CDR3 length: 14 amino acids. Trimming left V 3 bases short and J 0 bases short, with 11 bases between. CDR1 GTSNPN and CDR2 SVGIG come from the germline V gene (reference sequence). The sample was peripheral blood. The TCR was taken from a human donor in a cohort sampled during active COVID-19. This rearrangement joins TRBV30 to TRBJ1-2; no reliable D call. CDR3 region: CAWSSPRPNYGYTF. CDR3 nucleotides: TGTGCCTGGAGCTCCCCGAGGCCTAACTATGGCTACACCTTC.